This TCR beta chain was sequenced in a study of CD8+ T cells in alopecia areata. This clone appeared a few times. The CDR3 totals 16 residues. Germline CDR1 SNHLY, CDR2 FYNNEI. Trimming removed 6 bases at V and 2 bases at J, with 19 bases between. This sample's treatment: oral pan-JAK inhibitor, 5-10 mg twice daily. As the sequencing template, cDNA was produced by extracting RNA and reverse transcribing it. Repertoires were generated with immunoSEQ multiplex PCR, while TCRdb's copy carries only in-frame clones and drops some. The table lists 180,000 or so clones, 40% to 55% of them singletons. The sequence came from a human donor with alopecia areata. This material consisted of CD8+ T cells sorted from blood, taken around week 54, from a patient treated with tofacitinib. This rearrangement joins TRBV2 to TRBJ1-1; tentatively, D is TRBD1 (5 bases). CDR3 amino acids: CASRGPPSQVNTEAFF. The CDR3 DNA reads TGTGCCAGCAGGGGTCCCCCCTCACAGGTTAACACTGAAGCTTTCTTT.